A selection of T cell receptor beta chains follows, all from one sample in a study of immune cell composition in non-small cell lung cancer. Clones were read by immunoSEQ multiplex PCR, and TCRdb kept only the in-frame ones, dropping some. The data show under 9,000 clones, around 67% seen once. Sequences were obtained from non-adjacent lung tissue. The origin of the receptors is a human donor with non-small cell lung cancer. CDR3s include the opening cysteine and the closing phenylalanine or tryptophan.

J | V | CDR3
TRBJ1-2 | TRBV29-1 | CSVSEGYYGYTF
TRBJ1-2 | TRBV7-6 | CASSPGGREGYTF
TRBJ2-3 | TRBV9 | CASSEVGLAGTDTQYF
TRBJ1-1 | TRBV4-1 | CASSQDQGDTEAFF
TRBJ1-2 | TRBV7-6 | CASSLEPVGTGGAVRDGYTF
TRBJ2-5 | TRBV28 | CASRPGLTQETQYF
TRBJ2-3 | TRBV7-9 | CASSPGTSNVRESPDTQYF
TRBJ2-7 | TRBV27 | CASRPTGQGGLYEQYF
TRBJ2-7 | TRBV4-3 | CASSHTRGSSYEQYF
TRBJ1-1 | TRBV29-1 | CSVSQGPNTEAFF
TRBJ2-2 | TRBV29-1 | CSVVQGTDPNTGELFF
TRBJ1-4 | TRBV28 | CASSGVQGGMGKLFF
TRBJ1-5 | TRBV4-1 | CASSQVGLRGGSQPQHF
TRBJ2-7 | TRBV5-5 | CASSSGQGGYEQYF
TRBJ1-2 | TRBV9 | CASSAAGVVGDGYTF
TRBJ1-5 | TRBV2 | CASSLRTGGVQPQHF
TRBJ2-4 | TRBV4-1 | CASSQREEAKNIQYF
TRBJ2-3 | TRBV7-2 | CASSLRRPTAAITDTQYF
TRBJ2-1 | TRBV6-5 | CASRRVNLNNEQFF
TRBJ2-1 | TRBV29-1 | CSVQETGGFNEQFF
TRBJ2-3 | TRBV9 | CASSVGGGLNTQYF
TRBJ1-3 | TRBV29-1 | CSVVTTGNTIYF
TRBJ2-3 | TRBV9 | CASSEPLSRGADTQYF
TRBJ1-6 | TRBV5-1 | CASSRGQGNSPLHF
TRBJ2-3 | TRBV4-1 | CASSPIAVRGTDTQYF
TRBJ2-5 | TRBV5-4 | CASSSTSGGAGETQYF
TRBJ1-5 | TRBV5-1 | CASSLGRDQPQHF
TRBJ2-7 | TRBV6-1 | CALSGGARSYEQYF
TRBJ1-5 | TRBV11-2 | CASSLDLSTGQPQHF
TRBJ1-1 | TRBV5-8 | CASTPGLGKNTEAFF
TRBJ2-5 | TRBV7-6 | CASSDGTGGMETQYF
TRBJ1-2 | TRBV19 | CASSKDSNYGYTF
TRBJ2-5 | TRBV5-5 | CASRLQLQETQYF
TRBJ2-1 | TRBV6-1 | CASSWQVYNEQFF
TRBJ2-7 | TRBV10-3 | CAISEQDRPYEQYF
TRBJ1-2 | TRBV7-9 | CASSAMTGSFAYGYTF
TRBJ1-2 | TRBV27 | CASSLSLAGGSYGYTF